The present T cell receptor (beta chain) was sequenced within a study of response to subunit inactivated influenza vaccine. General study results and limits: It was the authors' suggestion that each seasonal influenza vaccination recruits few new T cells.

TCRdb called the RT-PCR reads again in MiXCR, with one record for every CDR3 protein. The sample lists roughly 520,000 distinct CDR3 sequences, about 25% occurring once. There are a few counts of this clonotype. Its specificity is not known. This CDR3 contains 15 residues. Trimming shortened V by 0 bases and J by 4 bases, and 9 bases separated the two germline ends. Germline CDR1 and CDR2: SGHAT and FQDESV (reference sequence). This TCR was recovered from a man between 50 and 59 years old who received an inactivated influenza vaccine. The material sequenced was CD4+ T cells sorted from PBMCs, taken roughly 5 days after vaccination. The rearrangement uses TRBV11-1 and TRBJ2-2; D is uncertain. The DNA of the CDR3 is TGTGCCAGCAGCTTAGCGGGGTACGGCACCGGGGAGCTGTTTTTT. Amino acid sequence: CASSLAGYGTGELFF. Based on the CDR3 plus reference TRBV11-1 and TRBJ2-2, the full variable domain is EAEVAQSPRYKITEKSQAVAFWCDPISGHATLYWYRQILGQGPELLVQFQDESVVDDSQLPKDRFSAERLKGVDSTLKIQPAELGDSAMYLCASSLAGYGTGELFFGEGSRLTVL.